The clone carrying this TCR beta chain was counted only a few times. Its antigen remains unknown. Assay used: immunoSEQ multiplex PCR; TCRdb lists only in-frame clones, some missing. The profile shows approximately 160,000 clones, 75% to 90% of them singletons. Looked up from germline, CDR1 is SGHVS and CDR2 is FQNEAQ. The junction had 6 bases not matched to a gene; V was cut back by 2 bases and J by 5 bases. CDR3 size: 14 residues. The data belong to a study of lymphopenia after photon versus proton radiotherapy. The study's findings and limits: Photon-treated patients lost naive T cells and TCR diversity; proton-treated stayed stable. Survival link was tested only in deceased patients; proton benefit remains a possibility. After the lymphocyte nadir, photon-treated repertoires showed oligoclonal expansion, especially of CD8+ Temra cells. A bigger post-nadir fall in TCR diversity correlated inversely with survival time in deceased patients.

Sequencing was performed on peripheral blood, taken from a patient treated with photon-based radiotherapy. This sequence joins TRBV7-8 and TRBJ2-7; 7 nucleotides match TRBD1. The sequence was obtained from a man in his forties or fifties with gastric cancer. For the CDR3, the DNA is TGTGCCAGCAGCTTATCGGACAGGACCCACGAGCAGTACTTC. Encoded protein: CASSLSDRTHEQYF.